The clone carrying this T cell receptor beta chain was detected only a few times. Its specificity is unknown. The investigators reverse transcribed all of the isolated RNA, so they sequenced expressed TCRB transcripts. Clones were read by immunoSEQ multiplex PCR, and TCRdb kept only the in-frame ones, dropping some. This sample has over 25,000 clones, with roughly 50% found just once. The data derive from a study of beta chain features in type 1 diabetes. Whole-study findings and limits: Shortening that was moderate but significant affected the TCRB CDR3s of Type 1 diabetes patients in all four CD4+ subsets.

Trimming took 3 bases from V and 3 from J; bases not matched to a gene: 6. Germline V CDR1 and CDR2: SGHTA, FQGNSA. The CDR3 is 15 residues long. Material: stem cell memory CD4+ T cells from blood. The sequence was obtained from a young man with type 1 diabetes. V usage is TRBV7-2 and J usage is TRBJ1-1; 8 positions agree with TRBD1. The CDR3 DNA follows: TGTGCCAGCAGCTTGCAGGGGGCTAGGCACACTGAAGCTTTCTTT. Its translation: CASSLQGARHTEAFF.